Reported below is one T cell receptor beta chain. The data stem from a study of OX40 agonist ivuxolimab in advanced cancers. Looking at the study overall: An anti-OX40 (CD134) antibody with agonistic activity, ivuxolimab, was administered to patients. Hepatocellular carcinoma, melanoma, renal cell or head and neck cancer occurred in dose-escalation patients.

Assay: immunoSEQ multiplex PCR; the TCRdb copy retains only in-frame clones and omits some. Here the sample spans some 82,000 clones, roughly nine tenths being singletons. Trimming stripped 2 bases from V and 6 bases from J, with 13 bases between. There are 15 residues in the CDR3. Germline V CDR1 and CDR2: WSHSY, SAAADI. The starting material was CD4+ or CD8+ T cells sorted from blood, obtained in a trial of the OX40 agonist ivuxolimab. This TCR came from an adult with an advanced solid tumor such as melanoma, head and neck, liver or kidney cancer. This chain joins TRBV10-2 and TRBJ2-2; TRBD2 is a possible D gene (6 bases). CDR3 DNA: TGCGCCAGCAGTGAGGCGAGCGGAGGGGCCGGGGAGCTGTTTTTT. As protein: CASSEASGGAGELFF.